This T cell receptor (beta chain) was obtained from a study of T-cell memory formation after mild COVID-19. Background on the study: Largely donor-specific TCR clusters were found. Study-level points and caveats: CD4+ contracting clones lay mainly in CM and EM, CD8+ ones in EMRA. Cross-reactive memory apparently joined, as some responding clones appeared in pre-infection memory.

Germline V CDR1 and CDR2: LGHDT, YNNKEL (reference sequence). CDR3 length: 15 amino acids. V was pared by 5 bases and J by 4 bases, with 7 bases of the junction left unmatched. From 5'RACE with constant-segment primers came TCR alpha and TCR beta cDNA libraries that carried sample barcodes and UMIs. Via MiXCR, TCRdb re-called the 5' RACE reads, giving one row per CDR3 protein. The table records 65,000 to 95,000 distinct CDR3 sequences, more than 10% of them present only once. Details on this clonotype: Its target is not known.

The chain employs TRBV3-1 and TRBJ2-1; TRBD1 agrees at 8 bases. Sequencing was performed on PBMCs or a T cell subset sorted from them (not recorded which). The TCR sequence derives from a man aged 18 to 30 who had mild COVID-19 (a few samples of this study predate the infection). Cell type and time point are not known. The CDR3 DNA follows: TGTGCCAGCAGCGCGACAGGGGACAGATACAATGAGCAGTTCTTC. As protein: CASSATGDRYNEQFF.